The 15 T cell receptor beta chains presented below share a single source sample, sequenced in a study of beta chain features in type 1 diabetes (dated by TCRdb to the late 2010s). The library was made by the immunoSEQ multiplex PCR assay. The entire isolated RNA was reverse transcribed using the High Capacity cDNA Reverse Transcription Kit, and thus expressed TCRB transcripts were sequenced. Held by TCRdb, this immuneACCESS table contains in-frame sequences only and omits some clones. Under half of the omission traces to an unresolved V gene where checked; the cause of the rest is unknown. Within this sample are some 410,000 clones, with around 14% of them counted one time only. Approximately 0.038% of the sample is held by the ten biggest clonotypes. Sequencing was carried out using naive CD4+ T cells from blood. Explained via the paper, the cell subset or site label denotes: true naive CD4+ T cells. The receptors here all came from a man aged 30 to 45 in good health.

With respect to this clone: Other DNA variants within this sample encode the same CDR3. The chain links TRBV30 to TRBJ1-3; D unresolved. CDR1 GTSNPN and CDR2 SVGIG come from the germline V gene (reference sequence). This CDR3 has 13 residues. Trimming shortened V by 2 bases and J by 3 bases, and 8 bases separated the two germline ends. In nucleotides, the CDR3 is TGTGCCTGGAGTTTAAACAGTGGAAACACCATATATTTT. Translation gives CAWSLNSGNTIYF. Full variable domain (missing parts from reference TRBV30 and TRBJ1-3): SQTIHQWPATLVQPVGSPLSLECTVEGTSNPNLYWYRQAAGRGLQLLFYSVGIGQISSEVPQNLSASRPQDRQFILSSKKLLLSDSGFYLCAWSLNSGNTIYFGEGSWLTVV.

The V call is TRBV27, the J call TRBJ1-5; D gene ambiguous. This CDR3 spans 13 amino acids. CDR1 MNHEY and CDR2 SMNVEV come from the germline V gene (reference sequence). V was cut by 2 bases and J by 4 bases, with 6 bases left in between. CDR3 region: CASSLRRNQPQHF. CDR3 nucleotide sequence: TGTGCCAGCAGTTTAAGAAGGAATCAGCCCCAGCATTTT.

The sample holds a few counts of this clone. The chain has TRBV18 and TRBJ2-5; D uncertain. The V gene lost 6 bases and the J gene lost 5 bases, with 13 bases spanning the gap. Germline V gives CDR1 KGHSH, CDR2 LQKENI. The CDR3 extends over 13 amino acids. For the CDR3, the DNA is TGTGCCAGCTCGCCGGGCAAGACGGAGACCCAGTACTTC. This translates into CASSPGKTETQYF. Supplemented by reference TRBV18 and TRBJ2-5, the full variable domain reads NAGVMQNPRHLVRRRGQEARLRCSPMKGHSHVYWYRQLPEEGLKFMVYLQKENIIDESGMPKERFSAEFPKEGPSILRIQQVVRGDSAAYFCASSPGKTETQYFGPGTRLLVL.

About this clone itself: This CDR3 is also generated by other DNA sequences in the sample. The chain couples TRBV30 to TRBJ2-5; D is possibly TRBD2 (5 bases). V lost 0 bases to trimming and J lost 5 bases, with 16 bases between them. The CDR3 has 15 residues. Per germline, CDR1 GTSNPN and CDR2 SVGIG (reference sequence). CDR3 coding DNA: TGTGCCTGGAGTGTACTGCTAGCTGGGTCGGAGACCCAGTACTTC. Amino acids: CAWSVLLAGSETQYF.

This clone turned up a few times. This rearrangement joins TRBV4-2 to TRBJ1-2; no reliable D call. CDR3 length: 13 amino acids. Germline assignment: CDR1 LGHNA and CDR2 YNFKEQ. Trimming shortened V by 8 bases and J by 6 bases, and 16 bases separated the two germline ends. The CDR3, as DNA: TGTGCCAGCGCACCCCTCGGGGAGGATGGCTACACCTTC. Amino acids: CASAPLGEDGYTF.

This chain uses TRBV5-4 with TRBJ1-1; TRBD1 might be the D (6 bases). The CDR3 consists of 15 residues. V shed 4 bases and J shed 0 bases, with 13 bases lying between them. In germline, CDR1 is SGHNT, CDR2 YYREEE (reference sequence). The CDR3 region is CASSPVGQLNTEAFF. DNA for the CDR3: TGTGCCAGCAGCCCGGTCGGACAGCTGAACACTGAAGCTTTCTTT.

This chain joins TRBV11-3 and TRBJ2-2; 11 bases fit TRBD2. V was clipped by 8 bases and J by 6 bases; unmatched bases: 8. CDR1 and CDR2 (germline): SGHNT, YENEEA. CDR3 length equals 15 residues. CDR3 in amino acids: CASRELAGVAGELFF. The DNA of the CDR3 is TGTGCCAGCCGCGAACTAGCGGGAGTGGCCGGGGAGCTGTTTTTT. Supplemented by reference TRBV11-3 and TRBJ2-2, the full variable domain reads EAGVVQSPRYKIIEKKQPVAFWCNPISGHNTLYWYLQNLGQGPELLIRYENEEAVDDSQLPKDRFSAERLKGVDSTLKIQPAELGDSAVYLCASRELAGVAGELFFGEGSRLTVL.

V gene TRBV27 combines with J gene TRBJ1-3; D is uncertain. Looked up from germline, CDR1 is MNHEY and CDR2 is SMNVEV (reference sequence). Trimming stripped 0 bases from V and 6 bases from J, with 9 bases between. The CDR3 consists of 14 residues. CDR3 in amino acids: CASSLSLGLNTIYF. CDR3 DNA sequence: TGTGCCAGCAGTTTATCGCTGGGTTTAAACACCATATATTTT.

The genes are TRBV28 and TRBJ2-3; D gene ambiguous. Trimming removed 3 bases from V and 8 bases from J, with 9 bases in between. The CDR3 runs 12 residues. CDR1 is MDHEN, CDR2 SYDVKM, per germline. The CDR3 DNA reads TGTGCCAGCAGTTTCCCTGGCGCTACGCAGTATTTT. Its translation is CASSFPGATQYF.

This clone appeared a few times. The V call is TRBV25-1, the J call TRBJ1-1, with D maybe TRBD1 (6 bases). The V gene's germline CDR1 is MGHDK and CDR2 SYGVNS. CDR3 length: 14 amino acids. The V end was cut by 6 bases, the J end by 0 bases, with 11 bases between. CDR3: CASSRDNMNTEAFF. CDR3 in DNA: TGTGCCAGCAGCCGGGACAACATGAACACTGAAGCTTTCTTT.

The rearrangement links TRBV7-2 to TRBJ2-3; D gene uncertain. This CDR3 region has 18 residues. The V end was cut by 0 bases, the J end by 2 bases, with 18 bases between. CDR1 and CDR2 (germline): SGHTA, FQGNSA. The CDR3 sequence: CASSLAGRARRDTDTQYF. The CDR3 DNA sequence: TGTGCCAGCAGCTTAGCAGGAAGGGCTAGGCGAGACACAGATACGCAGTATTTT. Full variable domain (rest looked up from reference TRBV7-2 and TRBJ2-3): GAGVSQSPSNKVTEKGKDVELRCDPISGHTALYWYRQSLGQGLEFLIYFQGNSAPDKSGLPSDRFSAERTGGSVSTLTIQRTQQEDSAVYLCASSLAGRARRDTDTQYFGPGTRLTVL.

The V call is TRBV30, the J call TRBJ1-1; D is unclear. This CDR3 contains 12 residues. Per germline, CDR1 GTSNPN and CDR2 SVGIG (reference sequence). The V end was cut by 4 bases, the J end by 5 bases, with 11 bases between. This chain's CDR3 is CAWTEGGTEAFF. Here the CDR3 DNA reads TGTGCCTGGACCGAAGGAGGAACTGAAGCTTTCTTT.

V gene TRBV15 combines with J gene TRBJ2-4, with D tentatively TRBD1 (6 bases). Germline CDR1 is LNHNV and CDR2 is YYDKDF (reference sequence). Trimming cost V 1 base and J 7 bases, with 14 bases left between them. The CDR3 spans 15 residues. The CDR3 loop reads CATSRAGFGGNIQYF. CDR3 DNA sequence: TGTGCCACCAGCAGAGCCGGGTTTGGGGGCAACATTCAGTACTTC.

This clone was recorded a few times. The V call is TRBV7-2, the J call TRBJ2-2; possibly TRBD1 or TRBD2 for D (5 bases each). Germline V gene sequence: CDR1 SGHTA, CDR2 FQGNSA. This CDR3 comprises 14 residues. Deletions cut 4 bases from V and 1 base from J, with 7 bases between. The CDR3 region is CASSWGRNTGELFF. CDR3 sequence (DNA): TGTGCCAGCAGCTGGGGACGGAACACCGGGGAGCTGTTTTTT.

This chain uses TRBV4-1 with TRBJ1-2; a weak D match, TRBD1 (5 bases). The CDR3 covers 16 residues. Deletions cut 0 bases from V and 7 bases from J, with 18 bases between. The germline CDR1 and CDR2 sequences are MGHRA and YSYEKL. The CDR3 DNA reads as TGCGCCAGCAGCCAAGAAGGGACCCATGTCACTGGTGGCTACACCTTC. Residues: CASSQEGTHVTGGYTF.